What follows describes a single T cell receptor beta chain. The CDR3 runs 15 residues. V was pared by 2 bases and J by 6 bases, with 16 bases between. The V gene's germline CDR1 is MNHEY and CDR2 SVGAGI. These data originate in a study of graft-versus-host responses after intestinal transplantation. Study context: Recipients uniformly received anti-thymocyte globulin induction, followed by tacrolimus and steroids for approximately 3 years.

Clones were read by immunoSEQ multiplex PCR, and TCRdb kept only the in-frame ones, dropping some. The profile shows about 69,000 clones, 80% to 95% of them singletons. Sequenced material: bone marrow, taken roughly 110 weeks after intestinal transplantation. The receptor's source is a human patient who received an intestinal transplant, so some T cells may come from the graft donor. V gene TRBV6-5 combines with J gene TRBJ1-1; no firm D call. The CDR3 sequence is CASSYVAGPFAEAFF. The CDR3 DNA is TGTGCCAGCAGTTACGTTGCCGGACCTTTCGCTGAAGCTTTCTTT.